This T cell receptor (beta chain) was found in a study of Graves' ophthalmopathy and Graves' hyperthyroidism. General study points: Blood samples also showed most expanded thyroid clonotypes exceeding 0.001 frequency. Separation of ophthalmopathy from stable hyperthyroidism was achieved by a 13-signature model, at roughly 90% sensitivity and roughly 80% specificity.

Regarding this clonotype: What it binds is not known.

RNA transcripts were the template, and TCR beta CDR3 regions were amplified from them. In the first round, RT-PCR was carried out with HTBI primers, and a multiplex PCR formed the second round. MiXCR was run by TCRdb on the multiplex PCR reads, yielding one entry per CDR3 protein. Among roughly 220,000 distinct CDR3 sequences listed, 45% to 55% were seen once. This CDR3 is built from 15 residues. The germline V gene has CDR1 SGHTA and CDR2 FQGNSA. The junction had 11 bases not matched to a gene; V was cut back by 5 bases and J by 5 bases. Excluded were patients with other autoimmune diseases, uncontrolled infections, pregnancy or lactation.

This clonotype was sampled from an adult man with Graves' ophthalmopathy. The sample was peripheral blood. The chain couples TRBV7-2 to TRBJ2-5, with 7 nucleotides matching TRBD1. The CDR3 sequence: CASSPRRGGGETQYF. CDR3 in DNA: TGTGCCAGCAGCCCCCGGAGAGGGGGCGGGGAGACCCAGTACTTC.